Shown below are 29 T cell receptor beta chains from a single sample sequenced in a study of T cells after yellow fever vaccination. TCRdb ran MiXCR on the 5' RACE reads and lists one entry per CDR3 protein. The sample lists 300,000 to 400,000 distinct CDR3 sequences, 8.5% to 9% seen once, with roughly 17% in the top ten. The sequenced sample was PBMCs, obtained on the day of the first yellow fever vaccination. The receptors were sampled from a man aged 18 to 30 who received the YFV17D yellow fever vaccine.

The rearrangement uses TRBV28 and TRBJ2-4; D could derive from TRBD1 or TRBD2 (6 bases each). CDR1 and CDR2 from the germline V gene are MDHEN and SYDVKM. The CDR3 is 20 amino acids. The V gene lost 2 bases and the J gene lost 6 bases, with 29 bases spanning the gap. The CDR3 DNA sequence: TGTGCCAGCAGTTTACCGGCCAGGGGAGAGGTAAAGCGGGCCTCAAACATTCAGTACTTC. Its protein product is CASSLPARGEVKRASNIQYF.

CDR3 protein: CASSIWQGTGANVLTF. The CDR3 DNA is TGTGCCAGCAGTATATGGCAGGGAACAGGGGCCAACGTCCTGACTTTC. The rearrangement uses TRBV12-3 or TRBV12-4 and TRBJ2-6; weak D call: TRBD1 (5 bases). This CDR3 region has 16 residues. The ends were cut back, 5 bases at V and 4 bases at J, with 15 bases in the middle.

The V gene is TRBV29-1, the J gene TRBJ1-1, with a tentative D call TRBD1 (6 bases). In germline, CDR1 is SQVTM, CDR2 ANQGSEA. CDR3 length equals 15 residues. Trimming took 8 bases from V and 1 from J, leaving 20 bases between them. CDR3 in DNA: TGCAGCACTCAAAAGGATTCAGGGGCGAACACTGAAGCTTTCTTT. Its protein product is CSTQKDSGANTEAFF.

J is TRBJ1-2 and V is TRBV6-1, with TRBD1 as a possible D gene (6 bases). The V end was cut by 11 bases, the J end by 3 bases, with 13 bases between. Per germline, CDR1 MNHNS and CDR2 SASEGT. This CDR3 contains 12 residues. CDR3 in DNA: TGTGCCGCCACTTGGACAGACTATGGCTACACCTTC. Translation gives CAATWTDYGYTF.

This clonotype was counted between two and nine times. Here the CDR3 DNA reads TGTGCCAGCAGTTCCGTCCGGGACAGGGACCTCGCGGCCCAGCATTTT. Translation gives CASSSVRDRDLAAQHF. The chain has TRBV12-3 or TRBV12-4 and TRBJ1-5; TRBD1 aligns across 9 bases. The CDR3 has 16 amino acids. With V trimmed by 4 bases and J by 11 bases, 15 bases remained unmatched.

The chain uses TRBV20-1 and TRBJ2-1, with D perhaps TRBD1 or TRBD2 (6 bases each). CDR1 is DFQATT and CDR2 is SNEGSKA in the germline V gene (reference sequence). The CDR3 is made up of 16 amino acids. The germline V and J ends were trimmed by 0 bases and 2 bases, with 14 bases remaining between them. For the CDR3, the DNA is TGCAGTGCTAGAGATCCGTGGGGGGCCCCCTACAATGAGCAGTTCTTC. Translation: CSARDPWGAPYNEQFF.

CDR3 nucleotide sequence: TGTGCCACATCCCGGGGAGGGCCCTACGAGCAGTACGTC. Translated, it gives CATSRGGPYEQYV. V gene TRBV6-2 or TRBV6-3 combines with J gene TRBJ2-7; 7 nucleotides line up with TRBD2. Trimming took 10 bases from V and 2 from J; bases not matched to a gene: 8. The CDR3 runs 13 residues. Germline CDR1 reads MNHEY; CDR2 reads SVGEGT.

The chain couples TRBV20-1 to TRBJ1-3; D call uncertain. Trimming stripped 3 bases from V and 0 bases from J, with 9 bases between. Germline loops: CDR1 DFQATT, CDR2 SNEGSKA (reference sequence). The CDR3 is 14 amino acids. In DNA, the CDR3 is TGCAGTGCTAGCATTGAAGGCTCTGGAAACACCATATATTTT. Amino acid sequence: CSASIEGSGNTIYF.

This clonotype was found a few times. The V gene is TRBV4-3, the J gene TRBJ1-5; D is unresolved. CDR1 is LGHNA, CDR2 YSLEER, per germline. The CDR3 runs 15 residues. V gave up 5 bases and J gave up 3 bases, with 14 bases separating them. CDR3 nucleotides: TGCGCCAGCAGCTCTAGTTCCGATCCCAATCAGCCCCAGCATTTT. This translates into CASSSSSDPNQPQHF.

V usage is TRBV12-3 or TRBV12-4 and J usage is TRBJ2-3; the D gene is possibly TRBD2 (6 bases). This CDR3 is built from 16 residues. V was clipped by 10 bases and J by 3 bases, with 23 bases between them. CDR3 region: CATNFRGTPGTDTQYF. The CDR3 DNA follows: TGTGCCACCAACTTTCGGGGGACTCCGGGGACAGATACGCAGTATTTT.

The chain employs TRBV5-1 and TRBJ1-4; the D gene is possibly TRBD1 (5 bases). Deletions cut 3 bases from V and 7 bases from J, with 16 bases between. CDR1 SGHRS and CDR2 YFSETQ come from the germline V gene. This CDR3 is built from 15 residues. The CDR3 DNA is TGCGCCAGCAGCTCAGGGTTGCAGGGCGGTGAAAAACTGTTTTTT. Its protein is CASSSGLQGGEKLFF. Using reference TRBV5-1 and TRBJ1-4 for the parts outside the CDR3, the full variable domain is KAGVTQTPRYLIKTRGQQVTLSCSPISGHRSVSWYQQTPGQGLQFLFEYFSETQRNKGNFPGRFSGRQFSNSRSEMNVSTLELGDSALYLCASSSGLQGGEKLFFGSGTQLSVL.

This clonotype has just a few counts. V usage is TRBV6-1 and J usage is TRBJ1-4; D might be TRBD1 (5 bases). Deletions cut 8 bases from V and 8 bases from J, with 15 bases between. The CDR3 is 13 amino acids. Germline V gene data show CDR1 as MNHNS and CDR2 as SASEGT. CDR3 region: CASGGTTREKLFF. Written as DNA, the CDR3 is TGTGCCAGCGGCGGGACCACGAGGGAAAAACTGTTTTTT.

The chain couples TRBV12-3 or TRBV12-4 to TRBJ1-1, with no clear D. The CDR3 consists of 15 residues. Between the trimmed V and J ends, which lost 3 bases and 5 bases, there was a span of 16 bases. As DNA, the CDR3 is TGTGCCAGCAGTTTCCCGTCTGGCGTCGGAACTGAAGCTTTCTTT. This gives the protein CASSFPSGVGTEAFF.

In this sample, this clonotype turned up many times. The rearrangement links TRBV6-5 to TRBJ2-3, with D perhaps TRBD1 or TRBD2 (5 bases each). The CDR3 runs to 17 residues. V shed 2 bases and J shed 0 bases, with 15 bases lying between them. CDR1 is MNHEY and CDR2 is SVGAGI in the germline V gene. CDR3 sequence: CASSYGGRAASTDTQYF. The DNA for the CDR3 is TGTGCCAGCAGTTACGGGGGACGAGCGGCGAGCACAGATACGCAGTATTTT.

The genes are TRBV11-3 and TRBJ2-2; D gene ambiguous. The germline V gene encodes CDR1 SGHNT and CDR2 YENEEA. Trimming removed 4 bases at V and 10 bases at J, with 10 bases between. This CDR3 contains 12 residues. The CDR3 DNA is TGTGCCAGCAGCTCAAACTTCCCGGAGCTGTTTTTT. Translated: CASSSNFPELFF.

The genes are TRBV5-1 and TRBJ1-1; D possibly corresponds to TRBD1 (5 bases). The length of the CDR3 is 14 residues. The germline gives CDR1 SGHRS, CDR2 YFSETQ. V lost 3 bases to trimming and J lost 3 bases, with 12 bases between them. CDR3 nucleotide sequence: TGCGCCAGCAGCTCCGGAAGAGGGGACACTGAAGCTTTCTTT. Amino acids: CASSSGRGDTEAFF.

This clonotype came up a few times. The chain uses TRBV20-1 and TRBJ2-3; 7 nucleotides align to TRBD2. Germline CDR1 is DFQATT and CDR2 is SNEGSKA (reference sequence). V lost 3 bases and J lost 5; bases outside the gene matches: 11. The CDR3 is 15 residues long. CDR3 sequence (DNA): TGCAGTGCTAGGCCCCTTGGGCGGGGGTTAGATACGCAGTATTTT. This sequence encodes CSARPLGRGLDTQYF.

V gene TRBV4-1 combines with J gene TRBJ2-3; 7 nucleotides align to TRBD1. J was trimmed by 1 base and V by 0 bases; bases with no gene match: 7. The CDR3 spans 17 residues. The germline gives CDR1 MGHRA, CDR2 YSYEKL. The CDR3 nucleotides read TGCGCCAGCAGCCAAGAACCAGGGGGTTTGGGCACAGATACGCAGTATTTT. It specifies CASSQEPGGLGTDTQYF.

This clonotype was seen only a few times. V is TRBV11-1 and J is TRBJ2-3; 9 positions agree with TRBD1. Germline trimming cut 10 bases from V and 3 bases from J; bases unmatched to any gene: 8. CDR1 is SGHAT and CDR2 is FQDESV in the germline V gene (reference sequence). The CDR3 spans 14 residues. The CDR3 loop reads CATARDRVTDTQYF. In nucleotides, the CDR3 is TGTGCCACCGCACGGGACAGGGTAACAGATACGCAGTATTTT.

This chain links TRBV7-9 with TRBJ1-2; possible D gene TRBD1, 6 bases. Trimming removed 1 base at V and 8 bases at J, with 14 bases between. The CDR3 extends over 14 amino acids. Looked up from germline, CDR1 is SEHNR and CDR2 is FQNEAQ (reference sequence). The DNA for the CDR3 is TGTGCCAGCAGCTTAGAATCCCGGGGGCGCGGCTACACCTTC. This encodes CASSLESRGRGYTF. The whole variable domain, filled in from reference TRBV7-9 and TRBJ1-2, reads DTGVSQNPRHKITKRGQNVTFRCDPISEHNRLYWYRQTLGQGPEFLTYFQNEAQLEKSRLLSDRFSAERPKGSFSTLEIQRTEQGDSAMYLCASSLESRGRGYTFGSGTRLTVV.

The table lists this clonotype with many counts. The chain carries TRBV7-9 and TRBJ1-5; D uncertain. Trimming took off 3 bases at V and 0 bases at J, with 6 bases between the two ends. The CDR3 is 14 residues long. The germline V gene encodes CDR1 SEHNR and CDR2 FQNEAQ (reference sequence). CDR3 DNA sequence: TGTGCCAGCAGCTTCGCGGGTAGCAATCAGCCCCAGCATTTT. It specifies CASSFAGSNQPQHF.

This clonotype was counted many times. The chain joins TRBV12-3 or TRBV12-4 to TRBJ2-7; D uncertain. V dropped 6 bases and J dropped 5 bases, with 11 bases sitting between them. This CDR3 comprises 12 residues. CDR3 region: CASSSRRNEQYV. The CDR3 DNA is TGTGCCAGCAGCTCGCGGCGGAACGAGCAGTACGTC.

J is TRBJ2-2 and V is TRBV2; D is unresolved. Deletions cut 6 bases from V and 4 bases from J, with 9 bases between. From germline, CDR1 is SNHLY and CDR2 FYNNEI. The length of the CDR3 is 13 residues. In DNA, the CDR3 is TGTGCCAGCAGGAGAGATGGCACCGGGGAGCTGTTTTTT. It specifies CASRRDGTGELFF.

This sequence joins TRBV27 and TRBJ2-1; 10 bases are shared with TRBD2. J gave up 5 bases and V 5 bases, and 6 bases lay outside the gene matches. This CDR3 has 15 amino acids. Looked up from germline, CDR1 is MNHEY and CDR2 is SMNVEV (reference sequence). CDR3 protein: CASSSGGAFHNEQFF. CDR3 nucleotide sequence: TGTGCCAGCAGTAGCGGGGGGGCATTTCACAATGAGCAGTTCTTC.

V gene TRBV25-1 combines with J gene TRBJ2-7; tentatively, D is TRBD1 or TRBD2 (5 bases each). The CDR3 has 13 amino acids. The germline V and J ends were trimmed by 10 bases and 5 bases, with 18 bases remaining between them. CDR1 is MGHDK, CDR2 SYGVNS, per germline. CDR3 in DNA: TGTGCCACCAACGGGGCCGATACCGACGAGCAGTACGTC. Its protein is CATNGADTDEQYV.

The genes are TRBV9 and TRBJ2-6; no definite D call. The CDR3 is 14 residues long. Germline V gene lookup returns CDR1 SGDLS and CDR2 YYNGEE. Trimming pared 6 bases from V and 0 bases from J, leaving 7 bases between. CDR3 DNA: TGTGCCAGCACCATAGACTCTGGGGCCAACGTCCTGACTTTC. Translated: CASTIDSGANVLTF.

The chain employs TRBV7-6 and TRBJ2-4; 8 nucleotides match TRBD2. J was trimmed by 4 bases and V by 3 bases; bases with no gene match: 11. CDR3 size: 17 residues. Germline V gene lookup returns CDR1 SGHVS and CDR2 FNYEAQ. CDR3 protein: CASSFDRAGGWKNIQYF. The CDR3 DNA is TGTGCCAGCAGCTTTGATAGGGCGGGAGGATGGAAAAACATTCAGTACTTC.

This clonotype came up many times. This chain connects TRBV4-3 to TRBJ2-2; 7 bases align to TRBD2. CDR3 length: 16 residues. The ends lost 4 bases at V and 3 bases at J; junction bases unmatched: 8. Germline V gene lookup returns CDR1 LGHNA and CDR2 YSLEER. The DNA for the CDR3 is TGCGCCAGCAGCCGACAAGCGGGGAGCGACACCGGGGAGCTGTTTTTT. This sequence encodes CASSRQAGSDTGELFF.

This chain links TRBV20-1 with TRBJ1-1, with 7 bases matching TRBD1. V lost 6 bases and J lost 4; bases outside the gene matches: 11. The CDR3 covers 14 residues. Germline values: CDR1 DFQATT, CDR2 SNEGSKA (reference sequence). The DNA for the CDR3 is TGCAGTGCCAAAAAGACAGGGAGTGGCACTGAAGCTTTCTTT. Protein: CSAKKTGSGTEAFF.